The 2 T cell receptor beta chains in this list originate from one sample, sequenced in a study of identical twins. TCRdb processed the 5' RACE reads anew with MiXCR; each CDR3 protein has one entry. Of about 490,000 distinct CDR3 sequences detected, roughly 15% appear once; the ten largest clones hold nearly 0.45%. The same data also went into a second study, on yellow fever vaccine responses in identical twins.

Material: CD4+ T cells sorted from blood. The receptors come from a woman aged 18-29 years in good health.

The chain recombines TRBV3-1 with TRBJ2-2, with TRBD2 identical over 10 bases. The CDR3 contains 15 residues. V lost 6 bases, J lost 1 base, and 2 bases stayed unmatched. In germline, CDR1 is LGHDT, CDR2 YNNKEL (reference sequence). As DNA, the CDR3 is TGTGCCAGCAGGCTAGCGGGGGAGAACACCGGGGAGCTGTTTTTT. Its protein is CASRLAGENTGELFF.

This clonotype appeared a single time. V and J are TRBV14 and TRBJ2-3; D perhaps matches TRBD1 (5 bases). V lost 4 bases and J lost 0, with 35 bases in between. CDR1 is SGHDN, CDR2 FVKESK, per germline. The CDR3 runs 23 residues. CDR3 nucleotides: TGTGCCAGCAGCCCAAGGTGGGGCGTGGGGCCTAACCCTTTCCGTGCTAGCACAGATACGCAGTATTTT. Translated: CASSPRWGVGPNPFRASTDTQYF. Full variable domain (remainder filled in from reference TRBV14 and TRBJ2-3): EAGVTQFPSHSVIEKGQTVTLRCDPISGHDNLYWYRRVMGKEIKFLLHFVKESKQDESGMPNNRFLAERTGGTYSTLKVQPAELEDSGVYFCASSPRWGVGPNPFRASTDTQYFGPGTRLTVL.